These 21 T cell receptor beta chains were all obtained from the same sample, sequenced in a study of CD4+ T cells in melanoma. TCRdb's copy holds only in-frame clones and misses some; the assay was immunoSEQ multiplex PCR. In the table there are tens of thousands of clones, about 70% of which are singletons. Sequencing was performed on tumor tissue. Source of these receptors: a human donor with melanoma.

The rearrangement joins TRBV4-2 to TRBJ1-6; 9 bases are a match to TRBD1. With 0 bases clipped from V and 10 bases from J, the junction kept 10 bases outside the gene matches. Germline lookup yields CDR1 LGHNA and CDR2 YNFKEQ. CDR3 length equals 17 residues. The CDR3 nucleotides read TGTGCCAGCAGCCAAGATTTTTCCGGGACAGGGAGATCACCCCTCCACTTT. This translates into CASSQDFSGTGRSPLHF.

This chain joins TRBV30 and TRBJ2-7; TRBD1 or TRBD2 may be the D gene (5 bases each). The CDR3 consists of 11 residues. The germline V gene has CDR1 GTSNPN and CDR2 SVGIG (reference sequence). Trimming pared 4 bases from V and 8 bases from J, leaving 12 bases between. In DNA, the CDR3 is TGTGCCTGGATCAACGGGGCCCAGCAGTACTTC. Translation gives CAWINGAQQYF. Full variable domain (remainder filled in from reference TRBV30 and TRBJ2-7): SQTIHQWPATLVQPVGSPLSLECTVEGTSNPNLYWYRQAAGRGLQLLFYSVGIGQISSEVPQNLSASRPQDRQFILSSKKLLLSDSGFYLCAWINGAQQYFGPGTRLTVT.

The chain employs TRBV7-2 and TRBJ1-5; D gene uncertain. Germline V gene data show CDR1 as SGHTA and CDR2 as FQGNSA. This CDR3 contains 13 residues. V was cut by 8 bases and J by 2 bases, with 10 bases left in between. The CDR3 DNA is TGTGCCAGCCGTGAGGGAGGCAATCAGCCCCAGCATTTT. Its protein product is CASREGGNQPQHF.

The chain's CDR3 is CASSYSTSGGASEQFF. The CDR3 DNA sequence: TGTGCCAGCAGTTACTCCACTAGCGGGGGGGCGAGTGAGCAGTTCTTC. V and J are TRBV6-5 and TRBJ2-1, with 13 nucleotides matching TRBD2. Germline loops: CDR1 MNHEY, CDR2 SVGAGI. The V segment lost 0 bases and the J segment 9 bases; nucleotides outside the gene matches: 5. CDR3 size: 16 residues.

This clone is a singleton in its sample. This chain links TRBV28 with TRBJ1-5; D gene unclear. The germline CDR1 and CDR2 sequences are MDHEN and SYDVKM. The CDR3 runs 15 residues. Trimming took 6 bases from V and 7 from J, leaving 19 bases between them. The DNA of the CDR3 is TGTGCCAGCAGCCTGACGCCTACCGAGAGACAGCCCCAGCATTTT. Translation gives CASSLTPTERQPQHF.

V is TRBV14 and J is TRBJ2-7, with 9 nucleotides matching TRBD2. The CDR3 totals 17 residues. Germline trimming cut 0 bases from V and 2 bases from J; bases unmatched to any gene: 8. Looked up from germline, CDR1 is SGHDN and CDR2 is FVKESK. CDR3 in amino acids: CASSQDRQAGGTYEQYF. The DNA of the CDR3 is TGTGCCAGCAGCCAAGATAGGCAAGCGGGGGGTACCTACGAGCAGTACTTC.

This CDR3 reads CASSSDRSKGRYYGYTF. The CDR3 DNA reads TGTGCCAGCAGCTCGGACAGGTCGAAGGGGAGGTACTATGGCTACACCTTC. The rearrangement uses TRBV7-8 and TRBJ1-2; 7 nucleotides agree with TRBD1. The CDR3 has 17 amino acids. The V gene end was trimmed by 4 bases and the J gene end by 3 bases; junction bases not matched to a gene: 14. Germline V gene lookup returns CDR1 SGHVS and CDR2 FQNEAQ.

V gene TRBV5-6 combines with J gene TRBJ2-1, with 11 positions matching TRBD2. The CDR3 spans 17 residues. Germline lookup yields CDR1 SGHDT and CDR2 YYEEEE. The trim removed 2 bases at V and 0 bases at J, leaving 4 bases unmatched. CDR3 sequence reads: CASSFLGTSGSYNEQFF. CDR3 in DNA: TGTGCCAGCAGCTTCCTAGGGACTAGCGGCTCCTACAATGAGCAGTTCTTC.

The chain employs TRBV5-4 and TRBJ2-7; D is possibly TRBD2 (5 bases). Trimming took 1 base from V and 4 from J, leaving 9 bases between them. The germline V gene encodes CDR1 SGHNT and CDR2 YYREEE (reference sequence). CDR3 length equals 13 residues. In DNA form, the CDR3 reads TGTGCCAGCAGCTTGCCCGGACTTTACGAGCAGTACTTC. Translating gives CASSLPGLYEQYF.

J is TRBJ1-1 and V is TRBV6-6, with no clear D. The CDR3 sequence is 9 residues long. Trimming removed 10 bases at V and 12 bases at J, with 12 bases between. Germline V gene lookup returns CDR1 MNHNY and CDR2 SVGAGI (reference sequence). The CDR3 loop reads CAIGSIPFF. The CDR3, as DNA: TGTGCCATCGGGTCAATACCTTTCTTT.

This chain joins TRBV28 and TRBJ2-1; D call uncertain. The germline V and J ends were trimmed by 5 bases and 2 bases, with 1 base remaining between them. The CDR3 spans 11 residues. Germline-derived CDR1 and CDR2 are MDHEN and SYDVKM. As DNA, the CDR3 is TGTGCCAGCAGTACCTACAATGAGCAGTTCTTC. Its translation: CASSTYNEQFF.

As for this clone: Other DNA sequences in the same sample also yield this CDR3. The chain carries TRBV6-5 and TRBJ1-2; TRBD1 is a possible D gene (5 bases). This CDR3 comprises 13 residues. Germline CDR1 reads MNHEY; CDR2 reads SVGAGI. Trimming cost V 2 bases and J 2 bases, with 6 bases left between them. This CDR3 is CASSYEGNYGYTF. In DNA form, the CDR3 reads TGTGCCAGCAGTTACGAGGGGAACTATGGCTACACCTTC.

There are many counts of this clone. The chain joins TRBV5-1 to TRBJ1-2; tentative D call: TRBD1 (5 bases). CDR1 is SGHRS, CDR2 YFSETQ, per germline. The CDR3 is made up of 14 amino acids. Trimming took 0 bases from V and 6 from J, leaving 12 bases between them. This chain's CDR3 is CASSLARESNGYTF. The CDR3 DNA reads TGCGCCAGCAGCTTGGCCAGGGAATCGAATGGCTACACCTTC.

The genes are TRBV5-1 and TRBJ2-7; 7 bases are shared with TRBD2. The CDR3 is 15 amino acids. CDR1 and CDR2 (germline): SGHRS, YFSETQ. Trimming at V came to 1 base and at J to 2 bases, leaving 6 bases not matched to a gene. CDR3: CASSLSGGGTYEQYF. DNA of the CDR3: TGCGCCAGCAGCTTGTCAGGCGGGGGAACCTACGAGCAGTACTTC.

This clone was observed at least ten times. V and J are TRBV11-2 and TRBJ1-6; D might be TRBD1 (5 bases). The CDR3 sequence is 17 residues long. V was shortened by 4 bases and J by 3 bases, with 16 bases between the two germline ends. Germline V CDR1 and CDR2: SGHAT, FQNNGV. CDR3 in DNA: TGTGCCAGCAGCTCCGATTACGGGGGGTACTATAATTCACCCCTCCACTTT. The encoded protein is CASSSDYGGYYNSPLHF. Looking up the rest from reference TRBV11-2 and TRBJ1-6 gives the full variable domain: EAGVAQSPRYKIIEKRQSVAFWCNPISGHATLYWYQQILGQGPKLLIQFQNNGVVDDSQLPKDRFSAERLKGVDSTLKIQPAKLEDSAVYLCASSSDYGGYYNSPLHFGNGTRLTVT.

This chain connects TRBV4-1 to TRBJ1-1; D gene ambiguous. The V and J ends lost 0 bases and 0 bases respectively, with 8 bases between them. This CDR3 has 15 residues. Germline values: CDR1 MGHRA, CDR2 YSYEKL. The CDR3 nucleotides read TGCGCCAGCAGCCAAGAAGGTCGATTGAACACTGAAGCTTTCTTT. Its protein is CASSQEGRLNTEAFF.

This rearrangement joins TRBV9 to TRBJ2-3; possible D gene TRBD2, 6 bases. There are 18 residues in the CDR3. The V and J ends lost 6 bases and 0 bases respectively, with 23 bases between them. Germline lookup yields CDR1 SGDLS and CDR2 YYNGEE. The CDR3 loop reads CASTPGLTSLSSTDTQYF. As DNA, the CDR3 is TGTGCCAGCACCCCTGGACTAACCTCTCTCTCTAGCACAGATACGCAGTATTTT.

This chain links TRBV5-1 with TRBJ2-2; D assignment may be TRBD1 or TRBD2 (5 bases each). V lost 6 bases and J 5 bases, leaving 17 bases between the germline ends. This CDR3 contains 15 residues. The germline V gene has CDR1 SGHRS and CDR2 YFSETQ. The CDR3 is CASTFQGVRTGELFF. CDR3 in DNA: TGCGCCAGCACTTTTCAGGGAGTAAGGACCGGGGAGCTGTTTTTT.

The chain recombines TRBV6-5 with TRBJ1-1, with D possibly matching TRBD1 (5 bases). Per the germline V gene, CDR1 is MNHEY and CDR2 is SVGAGI. The CDR3 runs to 13 residues. V was cut by 5 bases and J by 3 bases, with 10 bases left in between. CDR3 in DNA: TGTGCCAGCAGTCCTTGGGGGGACACTGAAGCTTTCTTT. As protein: CASSPWGDTEAFF.

This clone was recorded many times. This sequence joins TRBV4-1 and TRBJ1-3; 7 bases map to TRBD1. Germline CDR1 is MGHRA and CDR2 is YSYEKL. The CDR3 is made up of 19 amino acids. V was pared by 1 base and J by 0 bases, with 12 bases of the junction left unmatched. The CDR3 DNA reads TGCGCCAGCAGCCAAGTATACAGGGGAACAGTCAGCTCTGGAAACACCATATATTTT. Residues: CASSQVYRGTVSSGNTIYF.

This clone was observed a few times. This sequence joins TRBV7-2 and TRBJ1-2; TRBD1 aligns across 8 bases. The J segment lost 4 bases and the V segment lost 5 bases, leaving 3 bases of the junction unmatched. CDR3 length: 13 amino acids. The germline V gene encodes CDR1 SGHTA and CDR2 FQGNSA. CDR3 DNA: TGTGCCAGCAGCGAGACAGGGGTCTATGGCTACACCTTC. It yields the protein CASSETGVYGYTF. Complete variable domain (other parts from reference TRBV7-2 and TRBJ1-2): GAGVSQSPSNKVTEKGKDVELRCDPISGHTALYWYRQSLGQGLEFLIYFQGNSAPDKSGLPSDRFSAERTGGSVSTLTIQRTQQEDSAVYLCASSETGVYGYTFGSGTRLTVV.